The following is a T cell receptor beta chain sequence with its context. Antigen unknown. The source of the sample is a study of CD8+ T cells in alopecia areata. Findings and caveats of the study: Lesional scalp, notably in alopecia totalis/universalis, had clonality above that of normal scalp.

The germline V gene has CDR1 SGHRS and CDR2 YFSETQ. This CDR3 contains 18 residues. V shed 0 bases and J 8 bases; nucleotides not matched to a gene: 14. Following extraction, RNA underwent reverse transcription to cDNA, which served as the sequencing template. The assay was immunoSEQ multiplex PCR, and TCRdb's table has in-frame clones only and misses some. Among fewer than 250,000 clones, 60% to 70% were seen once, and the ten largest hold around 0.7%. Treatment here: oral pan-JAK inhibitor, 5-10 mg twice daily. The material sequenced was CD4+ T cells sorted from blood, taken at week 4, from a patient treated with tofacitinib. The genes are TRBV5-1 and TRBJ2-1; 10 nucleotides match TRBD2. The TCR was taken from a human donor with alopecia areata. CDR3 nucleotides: TGCGCCAGCAGCTTGGGAGAGGGTAGCGGGAGGCCGTGGGATGAGCAGTTCTTC. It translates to CASSLGEGSGRPWDEQFF.